Reported below is one TCR beta chain. Antigen unknown. The entry originates in a study of T-cell memory formation after mild COVID-19. Study in general: Among the donors, TCR clusters were largely specific to each donor.

Study conclusions and caveats: Clones which contracted sat mainly in CM and EM if CD4+, and in EMRA if CD8+.

V was clipped by 3 bases and J by 0 bases, with 10 bases between them. The germline V gene encodes CDR1 SGHKS and CDR2 YYEKEE (reference sequence). The CDR3 loop spans 15 amino acids. cDNA libraries for TCR alpha and TCR beta, carrying sample barcodes and UMIs, came from 5'RACE with constant-segment primers. In TCRdb, the 5' RACE reads were re-called with MiXCR into one record per CDR3 protein. The sample holds tens of thousands of distinct CDR3 sequences; approximately 15% are singletons and the top ten take about 33%. This TCR derives from an adult woman who had mild COVID-19 (a few samples of this study predate the infection). Cell type and time point are not known. The chain uses TRBV5-5 and TRBJ2-4; TRBD1 is a possible D gene (5 bases). Sequenced sample: PBMCs or a T cell subset sorted from them (not recorded which). CDR3 nucleotides: TGTGCCAGCAGCTCAGTGACAGCAGCCAAAAACATTCAGTACTTC. It specifies CASSSVTAAKNIQYF.